One sample yielded the 5 T cell receptor beta chains listed below, sequenced in a study of blood T cell repertoires in COVID-19 (TCRdb year 2020). Libraries were made using the immunoSEQ multiplex PCR assay. The clones in this table, taken by TCRdb from immuneACCESS, are in-frame only. Not every clone is retained; where verified, under half of the shortfall comes from an unresolved V gene, and the cause of the rest is unknown. Within this sample are about 210,000 clones, with about nine tenths of them counted one time only. The ten largest clones represent more than 7% of the sample. What was sequenced was PBMCs or T cells enriched from blood (not recorded which). These receptors were taken from a man between 25 and 39 years old in a cohort exposed to, infected with or recovered from COVID-19 (not recorded which).

The CDR3 reads CASSLAGQAISGNTIYF. The CDR3 coding sequence is TGTGCCAGCAGCTTAGCCGGACAGGCGATCTCTGGAAACACCATATATTTT. This chain joins TRBV7-9 and TRBJ1-3, with 7 bases identical to TRBD1. The CDR3 runs 17 residues. Trimming took 0 bases from V and 0 from J; bases not matched to a gene: 5. Germline-derived CDR1 and CDR2 are SEHNR and FQNEAQ (reference sequence).

The chain has TRBV14 and TRBJ1-1; unclear D gene. Deletions cut 5 bases from V and 1 base from J, with 8 bases between. This CDR3 has 13 amino acids. CDR1 and CDR2 from the germline V gene are SGHDN and FVKESK. The CDR3 loop reads CASSALRNTEAFF. The CDR3 coding sequence is TGTGCCAGCAGCGCCCTTAGGAACACTGAAGCTTTCTTT. Full variable domain (rest looked up from reference TRBV14 and TRBJ1-1): EAGVTQFPSHSVIEKGQTVTLRCDPISGHDNLYWYRRVMGKEIKFLLHFVKESKQDESGMPNNRFLAERTGGTYSTLKVQPAELEDSGVYFCASSALRNTEAFFGQGTRLTVV.

J is TRBJ2-3 and V is TRBV7-6; 9 bases are shared with TRBD1. This CDR3 spans 16 amino acids. Germline assignment: CDR1 SGHVS and CDR2 FNYEAQ. V was pared by 8 bases and J by 3 bases, with 12 bases of the junction left unmatched. The CDR3 region is CASSASVTGGTDTQYF. The DNA of the CDR3 is TGTGCCAGCTCAGCGAGCGTGACAGGGGGGACAGATACGCAGTATTTT.

V is TRBV15 and J is TRBJ2-1; no reliable D call. CDR3 length equals 14 residues. V lost 1 base and J 4 bases, leaving 8 bases between the germline ends. The germline V gene encodes CDR1 LNHNV and CDR2 YYDKDF (reference sequence). This CDR3 is CATSRARDYNEQFF. For the CDR3, the DNA is TGTGCCACCAGCAGAGCGAGAGATTACAATGAGCAGTTCTTC.

The chain is built from TRBV19 and TRBJ2-7, with D possibly TRBD2 on 6 matching bases. The V end was cut by 7 bases, the J end by 1 base, with 17 bases between. The germline CDR1 and CDR2 sequences are LNHDA and SQIVND (reference sequence). The CDR3 extends over 15 amino acids. The CDR3 sequence is CASNPQGRGSYEQYF. CDR3 coding DNA: TGTGCCAGTAACCCCCAGGGACGGGGGTCCTACGAGCAGTACTTC. Full variable domain (missing parts from reference TRBV19 and TRBJ2-7): DGGITQSPKYLFRKEGQNVTLSCEQNLNHDAMYWYRQDPGQGLRLIYYSQIVNDFQKGDIAEGYSVSREKKESFPLTVTSAQKNPTAFYLCASNPQGRGSYEQYFGPGTRLTVT.